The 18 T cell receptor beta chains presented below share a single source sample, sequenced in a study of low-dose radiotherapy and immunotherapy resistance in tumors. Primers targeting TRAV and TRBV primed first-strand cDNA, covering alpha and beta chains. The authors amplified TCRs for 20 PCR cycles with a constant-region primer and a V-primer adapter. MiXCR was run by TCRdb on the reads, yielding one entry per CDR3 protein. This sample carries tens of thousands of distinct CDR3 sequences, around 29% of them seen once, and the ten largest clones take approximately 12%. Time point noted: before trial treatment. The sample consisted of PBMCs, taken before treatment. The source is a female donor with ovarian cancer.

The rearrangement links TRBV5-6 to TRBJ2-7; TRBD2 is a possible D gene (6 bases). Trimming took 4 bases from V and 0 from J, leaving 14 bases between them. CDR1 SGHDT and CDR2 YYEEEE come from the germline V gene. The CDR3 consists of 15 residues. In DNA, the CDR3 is TGTGCCAGCAGCCCCAGTCGGAGGGCCTCCTACGAGCAGTACTTC. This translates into CASSPSRRASYEQYF. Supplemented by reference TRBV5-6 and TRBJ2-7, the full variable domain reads DAGVTQSPTHLIKTRGQQVTLRCSPKSGHDTVSWYQQALGQGPQFIFQYYEEEERQRGNFPDRFSGHQFPNYSSELNVNALLLGDSALYLCASSPSRRASYEQYFGPGTRLTVT.

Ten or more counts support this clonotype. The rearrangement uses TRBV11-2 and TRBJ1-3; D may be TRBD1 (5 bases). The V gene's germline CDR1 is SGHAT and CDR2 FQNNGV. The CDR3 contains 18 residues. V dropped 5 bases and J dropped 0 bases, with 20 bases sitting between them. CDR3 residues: CASSRGAGRPSSGNTIYF. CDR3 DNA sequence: TGTGCCAGCAGCCGCGGGGCAGGGCGCCCCAGCTCTGGAAACACCATATATTTT.

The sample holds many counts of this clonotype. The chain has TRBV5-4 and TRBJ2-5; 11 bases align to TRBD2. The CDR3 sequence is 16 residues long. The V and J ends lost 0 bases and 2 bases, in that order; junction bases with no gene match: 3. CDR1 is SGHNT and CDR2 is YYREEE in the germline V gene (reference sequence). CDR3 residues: CASSLELAGGQETQYF. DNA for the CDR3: TGTGCCAGCAGCTTGGAATTAGCGGGGGGGCAAGAGACCCAGTACTTC. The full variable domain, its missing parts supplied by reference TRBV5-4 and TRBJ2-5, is ETGVTQSPTHLIKTRGQQVTLRCSSQSGHNTVSWYQQALGQGPQFIFQYYREEENGRGNFPPRFSGLQFPNYSSELNVNALELDDSALYLCASSLELAGGQETQYFGPGTRLLVL.

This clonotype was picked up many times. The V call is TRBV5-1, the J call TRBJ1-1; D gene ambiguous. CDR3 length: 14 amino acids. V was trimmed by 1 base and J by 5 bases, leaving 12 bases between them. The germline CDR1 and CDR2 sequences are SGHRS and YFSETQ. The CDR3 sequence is CASSLSGGITEAFF. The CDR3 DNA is TGCGCCAGCAGCTTGAGTGGAGGTATTACTGAAGCTTTCTTT.

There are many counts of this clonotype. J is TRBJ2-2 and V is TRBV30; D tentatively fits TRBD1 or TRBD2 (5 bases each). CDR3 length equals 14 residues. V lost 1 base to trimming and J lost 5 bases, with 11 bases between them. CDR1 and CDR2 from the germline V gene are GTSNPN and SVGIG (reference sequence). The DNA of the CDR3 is TGTGCCTGGAGTGCTCTAGCAGGGACCGGGGAGCTGTTTTTT. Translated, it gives CAWSALAGTGELFF.

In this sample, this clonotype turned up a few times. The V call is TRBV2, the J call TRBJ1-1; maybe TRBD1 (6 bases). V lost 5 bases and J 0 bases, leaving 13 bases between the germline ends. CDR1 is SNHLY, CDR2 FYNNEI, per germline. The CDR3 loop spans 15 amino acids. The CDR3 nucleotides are TGTGCCAGCAGTCCCCAATACAGGGTGAACACTGAAGCTTTCTTT. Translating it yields CASSPQYRVNTEAFF.

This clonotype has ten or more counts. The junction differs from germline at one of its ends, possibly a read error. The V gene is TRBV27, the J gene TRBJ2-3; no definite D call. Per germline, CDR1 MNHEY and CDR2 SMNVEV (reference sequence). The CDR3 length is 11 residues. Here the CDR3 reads CATSVTDTQYF. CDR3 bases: TGTGCCACCAGTGTAACAGATACGCAGTATTTT.

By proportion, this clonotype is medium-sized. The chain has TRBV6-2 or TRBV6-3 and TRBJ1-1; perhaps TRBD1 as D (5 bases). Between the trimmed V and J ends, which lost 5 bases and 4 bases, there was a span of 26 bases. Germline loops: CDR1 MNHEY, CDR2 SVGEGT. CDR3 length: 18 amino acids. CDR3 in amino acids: CASSPPRRRVGQGTEAFF. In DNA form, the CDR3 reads TGTGCCAGCAGTCCCCCCCGTCGGAGGGTGGGCCAGGGCACTGAAGCTTTCTTT.

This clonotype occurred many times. The CDR3 protein is CASSLNTGGFYNEQFF. The CDR3 DNA reads TGTGCCAGCAGTTTAAATACGGGCGGGTTCTACAATGAGCAGTTCTTC. The V call is TRBV12-3 or TRBV12-4, the J call TRBJ2-1; D is perhaps TRBD2 (5 bases). Trimming took 2 bases from V and 3 from J, leaving 14 bases between them. This CDR3 is built from 16 residues.

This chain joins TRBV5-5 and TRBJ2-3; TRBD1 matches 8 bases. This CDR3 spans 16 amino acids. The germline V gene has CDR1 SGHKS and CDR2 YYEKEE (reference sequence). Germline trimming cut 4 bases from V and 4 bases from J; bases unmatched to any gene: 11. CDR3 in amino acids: CASSGQTGGPADTQYF. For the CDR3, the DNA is TGTGCCAGCAGCGGCCAAACAGGGGGACCCGCAGATACGCAGTATTTT.

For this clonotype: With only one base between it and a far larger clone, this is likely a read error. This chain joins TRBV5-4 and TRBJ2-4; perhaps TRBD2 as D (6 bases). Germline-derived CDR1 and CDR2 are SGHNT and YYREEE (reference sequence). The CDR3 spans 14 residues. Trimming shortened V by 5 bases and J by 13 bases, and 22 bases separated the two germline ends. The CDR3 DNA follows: TGTGCCAGCAGTCGCTCGAGCGGGCCCAATGAGCAGTACTTC. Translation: CASSRSSGPNEQYF.

As DNA, the CDR3 is TGCGCCAGCAGCCCGGGGACAGGCCGACAAGAGACCCAGTACTTC. Its translation: CASSPGTGRQETQYF. The chain is built from TRBV5-1 and TRBJ2-5, with 8 bases that match TRBD1. The CDR3 extends over 15 amino acids. The V segment lost 4 bases and the J segment 2 bases; nucleotides outside the gene matches: 7. Germline V gene sequence: CDR1 SGHRS, CDR2 YFSETQ.

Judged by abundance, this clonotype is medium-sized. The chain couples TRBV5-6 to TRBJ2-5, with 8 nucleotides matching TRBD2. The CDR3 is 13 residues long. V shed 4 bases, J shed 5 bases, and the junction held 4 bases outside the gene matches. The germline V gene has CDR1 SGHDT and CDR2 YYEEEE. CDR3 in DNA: TGTGCCAGCAGCCTGGCTAGCGGGGAGACCCAGTACTTC. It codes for CASSLASGETQYF.

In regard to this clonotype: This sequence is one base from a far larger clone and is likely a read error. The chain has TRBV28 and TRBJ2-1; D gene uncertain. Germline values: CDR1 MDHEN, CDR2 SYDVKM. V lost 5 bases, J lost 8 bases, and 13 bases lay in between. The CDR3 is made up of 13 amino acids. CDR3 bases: TGTGCCAGCAGTGTAACCTACCGCGATGAGCAGTTCTTC. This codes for CASSVTYRDEQFF.

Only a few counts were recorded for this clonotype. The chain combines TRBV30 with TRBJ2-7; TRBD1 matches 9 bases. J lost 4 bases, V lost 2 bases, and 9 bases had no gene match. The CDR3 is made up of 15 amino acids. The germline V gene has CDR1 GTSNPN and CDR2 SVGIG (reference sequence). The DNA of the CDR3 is TGTGCCTGGAGTCGCCCAGGACAGGGGAGTTACGAGCAGTACTTC. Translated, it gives CAWSRPGQGSYEQYF.

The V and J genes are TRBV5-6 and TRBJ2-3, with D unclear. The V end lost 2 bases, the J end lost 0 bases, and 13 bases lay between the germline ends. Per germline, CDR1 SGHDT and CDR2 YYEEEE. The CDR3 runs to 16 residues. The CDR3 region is CASSFGSRRSTDTQYF. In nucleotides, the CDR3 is TGTGCCAGCAGCTTTGGATCCAGACGTAGCACAGATACGCAGTATTTT.

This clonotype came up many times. DNA for the CDR3: TGTGCCAGCAGCTTAGGGGGGGGCGGGGGCGAGCAGTACTTC. It specifies CASSLGGGGGEQYF. J is TRBJ2-7 and V is TRBV7-6; possible D gene TRBD2, 7 bases. This CDR3 is 14 amino acids long. Germline assignment: CDR1 SGHVS and CDR2 FNYEAQ. The V gene lost 1 base and the J gene lost 6 bases, with 13 bases spanning the gap.

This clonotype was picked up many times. The CDR3 DNA reads TGCAGTGCCAGGACTAGCGGGAGGTTCGGGACCCAGTACTTC. It translates to CSARTSGRFGTQYF. This chain connects TRBV20-1 to TRBJ2-5; 14 nucleotides line up with TRBD2. This CDR3 spans 14 amino acids. Trimming took 6 bases from V and 7 from J; bases not matched to a gene: 7. Germline lookup yields CDR1 DFQATT and CDR2 SNEGSKA (reference sequence).